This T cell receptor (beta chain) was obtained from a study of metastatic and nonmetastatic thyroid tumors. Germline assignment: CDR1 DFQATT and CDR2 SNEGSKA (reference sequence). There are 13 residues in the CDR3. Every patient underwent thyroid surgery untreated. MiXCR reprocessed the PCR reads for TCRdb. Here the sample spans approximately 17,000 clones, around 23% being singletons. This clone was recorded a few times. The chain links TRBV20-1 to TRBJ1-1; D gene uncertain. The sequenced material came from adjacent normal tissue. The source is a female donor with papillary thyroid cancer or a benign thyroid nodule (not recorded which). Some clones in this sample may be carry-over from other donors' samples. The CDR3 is CRANTVGDTEAFF. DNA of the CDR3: TGCAGAGCCAATACGGTAGGTGACACTGAAGCTTTCTTT.